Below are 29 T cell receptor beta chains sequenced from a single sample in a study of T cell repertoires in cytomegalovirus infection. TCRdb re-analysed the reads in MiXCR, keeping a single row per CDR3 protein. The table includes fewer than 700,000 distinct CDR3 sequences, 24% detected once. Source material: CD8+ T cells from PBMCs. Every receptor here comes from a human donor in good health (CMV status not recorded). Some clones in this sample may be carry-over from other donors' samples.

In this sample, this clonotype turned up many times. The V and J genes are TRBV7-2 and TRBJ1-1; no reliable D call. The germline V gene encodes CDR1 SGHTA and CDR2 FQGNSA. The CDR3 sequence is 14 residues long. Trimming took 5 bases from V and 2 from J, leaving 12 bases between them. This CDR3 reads CASSQATVNTEAFF. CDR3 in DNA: TGTGCCAGCAGCCAGGCCACCGTCAACACTGAAGCTTTCTTT.

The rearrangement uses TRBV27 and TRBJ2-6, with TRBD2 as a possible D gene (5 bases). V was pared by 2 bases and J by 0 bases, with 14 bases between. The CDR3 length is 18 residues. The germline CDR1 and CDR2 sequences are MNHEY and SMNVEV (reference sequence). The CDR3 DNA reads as TGTGCCAGCAGTTTAGGGAGTTATCTCTACTCTGGGGCCAACGTCCTGACTTTC. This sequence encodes CASSLGSYLYSGANVLTF.

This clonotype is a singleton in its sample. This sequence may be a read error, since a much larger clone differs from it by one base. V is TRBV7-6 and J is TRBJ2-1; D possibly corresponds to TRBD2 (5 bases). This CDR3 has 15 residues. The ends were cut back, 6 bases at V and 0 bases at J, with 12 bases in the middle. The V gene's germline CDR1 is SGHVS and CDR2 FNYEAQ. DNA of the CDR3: TGTGCCAGCAGAGCGGAGATAAGCTCCTACAATGAGCAGTTCTTC. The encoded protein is CASRAEISSYNEQFF.

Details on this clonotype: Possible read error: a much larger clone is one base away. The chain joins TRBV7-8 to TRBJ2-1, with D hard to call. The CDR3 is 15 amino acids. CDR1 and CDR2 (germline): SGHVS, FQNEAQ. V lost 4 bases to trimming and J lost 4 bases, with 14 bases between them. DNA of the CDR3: TGTGCCAGCAGCTCCGACCAGTGGGTGTACAATGAGCAGTTCTTC. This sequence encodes CASSSDQWVYNEQFF.

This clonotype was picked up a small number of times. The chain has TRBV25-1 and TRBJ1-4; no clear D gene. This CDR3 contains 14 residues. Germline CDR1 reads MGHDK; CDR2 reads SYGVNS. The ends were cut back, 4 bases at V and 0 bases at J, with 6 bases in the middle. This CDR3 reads CASSGSATNEKLFF. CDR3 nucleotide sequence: TGTGCCAGCAGTGGCTCTGCAACTAATGAAAAACTGTTTTTT.

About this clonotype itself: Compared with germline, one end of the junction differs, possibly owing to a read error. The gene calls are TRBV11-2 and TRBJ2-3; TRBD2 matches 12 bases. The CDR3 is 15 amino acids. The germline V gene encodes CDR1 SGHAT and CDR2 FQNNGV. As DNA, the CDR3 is TGTGCCAACAGCTTCGGACTAGCGGGGTCAGATACGCAGTATTTT. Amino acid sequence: CANSFGLAGSDTQYF.

For the CDR3, the DNA is TGTGCCAGCCGTGTCCTCGAGATATATGGCTACACCTTC. Residues: CASRVLEIYGYTF. The chain recombines TRBV7-4 with TRBJ1-2; D gene unclear. There are 13 residues in the CDR3. Germline CDR1 is SGHVT and CDR2 is SQSDAQ. Trimming took 8 bases from V and 5 from J, leaving 15 bases between them.

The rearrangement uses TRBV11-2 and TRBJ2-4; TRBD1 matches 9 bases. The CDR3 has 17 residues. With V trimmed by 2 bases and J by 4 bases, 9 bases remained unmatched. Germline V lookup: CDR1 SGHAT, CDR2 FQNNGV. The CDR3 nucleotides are TGTGCCAGCAGCTTACGAGCCCCCGACAGGGGGAAAAACATTCAGTACTTC. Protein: CASSLRAPDRGKNIQYF.

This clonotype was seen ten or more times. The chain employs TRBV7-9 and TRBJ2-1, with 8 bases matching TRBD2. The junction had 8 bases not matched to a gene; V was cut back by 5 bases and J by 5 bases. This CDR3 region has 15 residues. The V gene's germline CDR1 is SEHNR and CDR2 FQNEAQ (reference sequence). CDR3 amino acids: CASSGTGTRNNEQFF. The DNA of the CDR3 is TGTGCCAGCAGCGGTACCGGGACTAGGAACAATGAGCAGTTCTTC.

The DNA for the CDR3 is TGTGCCAGCAGCTCCCTTCAGCGACCCCCCTACAATGAGCAGTTCTTC. This sequence encodes CASSSLQRPPYNEQFF. J is TRBJ2-1 and V is TRBV7-6, with no clear D. The germline V and J ends were trimmed by 4 bases and 2 bases, with 15 bases remaining between them. The CDR3 consists of 16 residues. CDR1 SGHVS and CDR2 FNYEAQ come from the germline V gene.

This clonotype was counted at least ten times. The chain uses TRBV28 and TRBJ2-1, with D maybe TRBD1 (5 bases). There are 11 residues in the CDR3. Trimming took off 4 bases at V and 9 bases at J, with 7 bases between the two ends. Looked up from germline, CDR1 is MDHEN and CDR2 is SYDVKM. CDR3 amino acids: CASSWGTEQFF. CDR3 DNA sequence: TGTGCCAGCAGTTGGGGCACTGAGCAGTTCTTC.

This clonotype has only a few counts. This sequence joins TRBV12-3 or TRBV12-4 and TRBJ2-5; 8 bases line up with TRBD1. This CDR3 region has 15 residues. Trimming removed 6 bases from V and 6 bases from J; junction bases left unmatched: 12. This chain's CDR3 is CASSPGGQGSKTQYF. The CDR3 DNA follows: TGTGCCAGCAGCCCTGGTGGACAGGGTAGTAAGACCCAGTACTTC.

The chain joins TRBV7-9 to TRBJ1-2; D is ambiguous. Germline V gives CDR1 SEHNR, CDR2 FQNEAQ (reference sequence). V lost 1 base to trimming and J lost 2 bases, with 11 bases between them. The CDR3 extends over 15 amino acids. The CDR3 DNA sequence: TGTGCCAGCAGCTTAGGATCCCCCAGAAACTATGGCTACACCTTC. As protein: CASSLGSPRNYGYTF.

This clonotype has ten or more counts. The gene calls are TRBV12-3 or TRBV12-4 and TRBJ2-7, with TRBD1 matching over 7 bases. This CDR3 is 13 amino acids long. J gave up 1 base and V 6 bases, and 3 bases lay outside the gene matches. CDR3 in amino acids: CASRPGQSYEQYF. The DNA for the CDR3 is TGTGCCAGCAGGCCGGGACAGTCCTACGAGCAGTACTTC.

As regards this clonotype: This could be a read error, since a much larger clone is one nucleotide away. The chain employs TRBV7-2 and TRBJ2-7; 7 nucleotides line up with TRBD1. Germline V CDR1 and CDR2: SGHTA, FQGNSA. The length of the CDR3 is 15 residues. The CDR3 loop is CVSSLGRDRSYEQYF. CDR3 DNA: TGTGTCAGCAGCTTAGGCCGGGACAGATCCTACGAGCAGTACTTC.

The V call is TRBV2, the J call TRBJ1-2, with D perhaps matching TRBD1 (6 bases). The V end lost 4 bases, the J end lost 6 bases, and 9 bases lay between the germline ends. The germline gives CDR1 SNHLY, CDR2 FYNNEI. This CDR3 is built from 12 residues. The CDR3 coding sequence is TGTGCCAGCAGTGTTAACAGGGATGGCTACACCTTC. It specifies CASSVNRDGYTF. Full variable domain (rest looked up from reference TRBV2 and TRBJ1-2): EPEVTQTPSHQVTQMGQEVILRCVPISNHLYFYWYRQILGQKVEFLVSFYNNEISEKSEIFDDQFSVERPDGSNFTLKIRSTKLEDSAMYFCASSVNRDGYTFGSGTRLTVV.

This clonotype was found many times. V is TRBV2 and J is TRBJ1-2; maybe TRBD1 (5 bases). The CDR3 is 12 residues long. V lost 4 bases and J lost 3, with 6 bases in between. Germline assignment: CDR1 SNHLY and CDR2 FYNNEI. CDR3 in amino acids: CASSGDYYGYTF. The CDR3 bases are TGTGCCAGCAGTGGGGACTACTATGGCTACACCTTC.

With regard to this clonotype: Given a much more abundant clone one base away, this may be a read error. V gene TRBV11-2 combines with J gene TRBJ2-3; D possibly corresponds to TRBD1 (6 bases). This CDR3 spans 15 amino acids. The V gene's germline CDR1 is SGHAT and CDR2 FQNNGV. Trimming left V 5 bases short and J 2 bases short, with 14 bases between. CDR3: CASSNHVGATDTQYF. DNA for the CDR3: TGTGCCAGCAGCAACCATGTGGGGGCCACAGATACGCAGTATTTT.

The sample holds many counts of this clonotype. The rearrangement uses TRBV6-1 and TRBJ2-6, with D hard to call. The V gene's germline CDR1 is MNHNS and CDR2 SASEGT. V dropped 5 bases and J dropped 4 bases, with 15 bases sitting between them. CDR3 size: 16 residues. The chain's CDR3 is CASSLGPLGGANVLTF. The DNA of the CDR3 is TGTGCCAGCAGTCTTGGCCCTTTGGGGGGGGCCAACGTCCTGACTTTC.

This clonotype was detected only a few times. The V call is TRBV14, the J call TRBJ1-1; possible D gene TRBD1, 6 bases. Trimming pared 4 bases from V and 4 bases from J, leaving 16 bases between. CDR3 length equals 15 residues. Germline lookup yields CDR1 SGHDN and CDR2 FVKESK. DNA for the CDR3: TGTGCCAGCAGCCGGTACAGGGTCGGTTCCACTGAAGCTTTCTTT. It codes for CASSRYRVGSTEAFF.

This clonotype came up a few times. CDR3 loop: CASSLDKAGSKNNEQFF. CDR3 DNA: TGTGCCAGCAGCCTCGATAAGGCGGGGTCAAAAAACAATGAGCAGTTCTTC. The V call is TRBV14, the J call TRBJ2-1; tentatively, D is TRBD2 (6 bases). Germline values: CDR1 SGHDN, CDR2 FVKESK. The length of the CDR3 is 17 residues. V lost 4 bases and J 5 bases, leaving 21 bases between the germline ends.

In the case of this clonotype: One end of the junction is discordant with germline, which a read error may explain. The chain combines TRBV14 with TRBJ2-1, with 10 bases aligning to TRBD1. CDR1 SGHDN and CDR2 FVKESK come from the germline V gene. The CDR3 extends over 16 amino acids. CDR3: CASGQPGQGAYNEQFF. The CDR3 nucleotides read TGTGCCAGCGGCCAGCCTGGACAGGGGGCCTACAATGAGCAGTTCTTC.

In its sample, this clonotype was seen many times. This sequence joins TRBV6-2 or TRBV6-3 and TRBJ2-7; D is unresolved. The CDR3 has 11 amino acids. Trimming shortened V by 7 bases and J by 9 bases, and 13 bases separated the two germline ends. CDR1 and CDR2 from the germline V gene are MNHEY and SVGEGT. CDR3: CASITPVRQYV. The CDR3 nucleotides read TGTGCCAGCATAACTCCCGTACGGCAGTACGTC.

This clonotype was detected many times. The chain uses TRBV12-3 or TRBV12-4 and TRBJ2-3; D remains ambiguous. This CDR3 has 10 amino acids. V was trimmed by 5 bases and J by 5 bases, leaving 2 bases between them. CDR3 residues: CASSQDTQYF. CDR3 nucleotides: TGTGCCAGCAGTCAAGATACGCAGTATTTT.

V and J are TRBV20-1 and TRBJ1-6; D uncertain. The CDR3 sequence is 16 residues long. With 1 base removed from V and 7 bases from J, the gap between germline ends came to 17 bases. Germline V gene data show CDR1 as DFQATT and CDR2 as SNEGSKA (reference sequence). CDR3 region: CSARGQKEGWNSPLHF. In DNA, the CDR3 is TGCAGTGCTAGAGGTCAAAAGGAGGGCTGGAATTCACCCCTCCACTTT.

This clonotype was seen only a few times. CDR3 coding DNA: TGTGCCACCAGTGATCCCGGGACGGGGAACACTGAAGCTTTCTTT. As protein: CATSDPGTGNTEAFF. V is TRBV24-1 and J is TRBJ1-1, with D maybe TRBD1 (5 bases). CDR1 KGHDR and CDR2 SFDVKD come from the germline V gene. The CDR3 consists of 15 residues. V lost 3 bases and J lost 1, with 11 bases in between.

The CDR3 sequence is CASGLVLWGTGANVLTF. DNA of the CDR3: TGTGCTAGTGGTTTGGTACTATGGGGAACGGGGGCCAACGTCCTGACTTTC. The rearrangement uses TRBV12-5 and TRBJ2-6; D remains ambiguous. The CDR3 is 17 amino acids. Germline values: CDR1 LGHNT, CDR2 FRNRAP. V shed 0 bases and J shed 4 bases, with 13 bases lying between them.

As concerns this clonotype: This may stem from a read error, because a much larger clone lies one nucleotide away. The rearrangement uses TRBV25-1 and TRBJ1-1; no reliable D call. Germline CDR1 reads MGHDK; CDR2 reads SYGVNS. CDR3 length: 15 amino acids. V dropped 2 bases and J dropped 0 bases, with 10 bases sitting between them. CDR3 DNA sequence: TGTGCCAGCAGTGAAGCGGACGACATGAACACTGAAGCTTTCTTT. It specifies CASSEADDMNTEAFF.

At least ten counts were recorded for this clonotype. CDR3 sequence: CASSGDELGGPLIHNEQFF. In nucleotides, the CDR3 is TGTGCCAGCAGCGGGGACGAACTAGGGGGTCCTCTTATCCACAATGAGCAGTTCTTC. The J gene is TRBJ2-1, the V gene TRBV7-2, with D possibly matching TRBD1 (6 bases). V was clipped by 5 bases and J by 5 bases, with 28 bases between them. Looked up from germline, CDR1 is SGHTA and CDR2 is FQGNSA. This CDR3 region has 19 residues.